This is a list of T cell receptor beta chains from one sample in a study of blood T cell repertoires in COVID-19. Profiling relied on immunoSEQ multiplex PCR, and the TCRdb table lists in-frame clones only, not all of them. The table has approximately 220,000 clones, about 82% seen once; the top ten hold over 9.5%. The sample was peripheral blood. These TCRs come from a woman aged 80 or over with acute or convalescent COVID-19. Both conserved end residues are trimmed from each CDR3.

v_call: TRBV30; j_call: TRBJ1-1; cdr3_aa: ASARVMNTEAF
v_call: TRBV18; j_call: TRBJ1-1; cdr3_aa: ASSPQQGGSEAF
v_call: TRBV12-5; j_call: TRBJ2-6; cdr3_aa: ASGLLSTVSGANVLT
v_call: TRBV11-1; j_call: TRBJ2-3; cdr3_aa: ASSHGRTSTDTQY
v_call: TRBV13; j_call: TRBJ1-3; cdr3_aa: ASSERDRGNTIY
v_call: TRBV7-8; j_call: TRBJ2-1; cdr3_aa: ASSGRSGSSYNEQF
v_call: TRBV24-1; j_call: TRBJ2-3; cdr3_aa: ATSVPPGLRTSGTFTDTQY
v_call: TRBV5-1; j_call: TRBJ2-3; cdr3_aa: ASSLGGVYTQY
v_call: TRBV29-1; j_call: TRBJ1-1; cdr3_aa: SGETGERTEAF
v_call: TRBV29-1; j_call: TRBJ2-3; cdr3_aa: SVVRDNTDTQY
v_call: TRBV30; j_call: TRBJ1-5; cdr3_aa: AWGQVSNQPQH
v_call: TRBV27; j_call: TRBJ2-3; cdr3_aa: ASTPWGQGADTQY
v_call: TRBV28; j_call: TRBJ1-4; cdr3_aa: ASSPPGVRFEKLF
v_call: TRBV11-2; j_call: TRBJ2-1; cdr3_aa: ASSLGASGNNEQF
v_call: TRBV19; j_call: TRBJ1-4; cdr3_aa: ASSIGQAFEKLF
v_call: TRBV6-6; j_call: TRBJ1-3; cdr3_aa: ASSYSFGNSGNTIY
v_call: TRBV13; j_call: TRBJ2-3; cdr3_aa: ASSLVAAGGSTDTQY
v_call: TRBV3-1/TRBV3-2; j_call: TRBJ1-6; cdr3_aa: ASRWGTDSYNSPLH
v_call: TRBV5-4; j_call: TRBJ1-4; cdr3_aa: ASSLEGIQGTNEKLF
v_call: TRBV28; j_call: TRBJ1-4; cdr3_aa: ASNRQGSEKLF
v_call: TRBV4-1; j_call: TRBJ2-3; cdr3_aa: ASSQGRHHAGGTDTQY
v_call: TRBV5-1; j_call: TRBJ2-7; cdr3_aa: ASSLASDQAGSTYEQY
v_call: TRBV2; j_call: TRBJ1-5; cdr3_aa: ASSPQGPQH
v_call: TRBV19; j_call: TRBJ2-3; cdr3_aa: ASSSTPGGSQDTQY
v_call: TRBV28; j_call: TRBJ2-3; cdr3_aa: ASSSTREGWTDTQY
v_call: TRBV3-1/TRBV3-2; j_call: TRBJ1-5; cdr3_aa: ASSQDLAQPQH
v_call: TRBV9; j_call: TRBJ1-6; cdr3_aa: ASSVPQLLNSPLH
v_call: TRBV2; j_call: TRBJ2-1; cdr3_aa: ASSTLSRSSNEQF
v_call: TRBV3-1/TRBV3-2; j_call: TRBJ2-7; cdr3_aa: ASSLGRGFDEQY
v_call: TRBV5-1; j_call: TRBJ1-6; cdr3_aa: ASSPSGGGENNSPLH
v_call: TRBV28; j_call: TRBJ1-2; cdr3_aa: ASSPGGNYGYT
v_call: TRBV7-8; j_call: TRBJ1-5; cdr3_aa: ASSLARTGLYNQPQH
v_call: TRBV4-3; j_call: TRBJ1-6; cdr3_aa: ASSQDRGGEVSPLH
v_call: TRBV30; j_call: TRBJ1-3; cdr3_aa: AWGSPGGTGNTIY
v_call: TRBV9; j_call: TRBJ2-1; cdr3_aa: ASSVEEGAWGNEQF
v_call: TRBV5-4; j_call: TRBJ2-7; cdr3_aa: ASSSTNSYEQY
v_call: TRBV19; j_call: TRBJ1-1; cdr3_aa: ASSVDRARNTEAF
v_call: TRBV27; j_call: TRBJ1-5; cdr3_aa: ASRRTGSNQPQH
v_call: TRBV4-2; j_call: TRBJ2-5; cdr3_aa: ASSQPGLAGLETQY
v_call: TRBV28; j_call: TRBJ2-1; cdr3_aa: ASSPPAGPNEQF
v_call: TRBV5-6; j_call: TRBJ1-4; cdr3_aa: ASSIQRSNEKLF
v_call: TRBV19; j_call: TRBJ2-7; cdr3_aa: ASSIVEGGLYEQY
v_call: TRBV7-4; j_call: TRBJ2-3; cdr3_aa: ASSSRRQGSTDTQY
v_call: TRBV9; j_call: TRBJ2-3; cdr3_aa: ASSPGRLAGADTQY
v_call: TRBV4-1; j_call: TRBJ2-1; cdr3_aa: ASSQESLAGIFNEQF